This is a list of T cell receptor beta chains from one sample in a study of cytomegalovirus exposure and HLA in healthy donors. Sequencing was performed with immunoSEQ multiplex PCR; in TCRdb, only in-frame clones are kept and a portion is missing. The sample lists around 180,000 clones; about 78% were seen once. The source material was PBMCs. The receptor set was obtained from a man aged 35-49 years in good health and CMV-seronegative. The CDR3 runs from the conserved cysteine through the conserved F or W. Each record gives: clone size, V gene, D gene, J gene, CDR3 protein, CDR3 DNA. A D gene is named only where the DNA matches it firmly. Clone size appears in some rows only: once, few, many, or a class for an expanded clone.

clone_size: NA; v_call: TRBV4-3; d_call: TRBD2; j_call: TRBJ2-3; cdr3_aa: CASSQDSLAGNTQYF; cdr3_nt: TGCGCCAGCAGCCAAGATTCACTAGCGGGGAATACGCAGTATTTT
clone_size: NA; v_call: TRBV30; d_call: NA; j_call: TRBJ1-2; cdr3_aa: CAWSPIVRDIASTF; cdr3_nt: TGTGCCTGGAGCCCCATAGTTCGGGACATCGCCTCCACCTTC
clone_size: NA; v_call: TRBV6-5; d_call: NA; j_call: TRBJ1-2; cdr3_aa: CASSYSRTGGGYTF; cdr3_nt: TGTGCCAGCAGTTACTCGCGAACGGGGGGTGGCTACACCTTC
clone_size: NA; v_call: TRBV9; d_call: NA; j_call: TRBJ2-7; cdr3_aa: CASSVAPASSYEQYF; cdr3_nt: TGTGCCAGCAGCGTAGCGCCTGCTAGCTCCTACGAGCAGTACTTC
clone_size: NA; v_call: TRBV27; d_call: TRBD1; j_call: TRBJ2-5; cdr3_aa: CASSYQTGSITTQYF; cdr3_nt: TGTGCCAGCAGCTATCAGACAGGGTCCATTACGACCCAGTACTTC
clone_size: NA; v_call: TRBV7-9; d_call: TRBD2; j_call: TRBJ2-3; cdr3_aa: CASSLGSGGAPDTQYF; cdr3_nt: TGTGCCAGCAGCTTGGGATCGGGAGGGGCGCCAGATACGCAGTATTTT
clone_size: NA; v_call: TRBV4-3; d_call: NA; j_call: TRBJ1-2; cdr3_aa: CASSQASSGKSGYTF; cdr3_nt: TGCGCCAGCAGTCAAGCCAGTAGCGGGAAAAGCGGCTACACCTTC
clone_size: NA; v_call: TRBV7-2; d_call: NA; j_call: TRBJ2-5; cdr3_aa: CASSLVPGQGGTQYF; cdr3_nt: TGTGCCAGCAGCTTAGTGCCAGGCCAAGGGGGGACCCAGTACTTC
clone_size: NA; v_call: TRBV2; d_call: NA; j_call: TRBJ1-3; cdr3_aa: CASSPGSGNTIYF; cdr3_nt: TGTGCCAGTTCGCCAGGGTCTGGAAACACCATATATTTT
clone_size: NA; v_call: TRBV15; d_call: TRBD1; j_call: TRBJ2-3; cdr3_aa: CATSRDRVPGTQYF; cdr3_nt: TGTGCCACCAGCCGGGACAGGGTCCCAGGTACGCAGTATTTT
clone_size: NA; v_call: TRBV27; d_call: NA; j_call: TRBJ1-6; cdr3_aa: CASRISGTGGYNSPLHF; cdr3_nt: TGTGCCAGCAGAATTTCCGGGACTGGCGGCTATAATTCACCCCTCCACTTT
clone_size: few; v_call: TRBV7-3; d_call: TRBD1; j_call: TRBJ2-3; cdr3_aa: CASSRGQSTDTQYF; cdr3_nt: TGTGCCAGCAGCCGGGGACAGAGCACAGATACGCAGTATTTT
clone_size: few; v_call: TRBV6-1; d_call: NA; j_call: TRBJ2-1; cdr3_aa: CASSEAAYEQFF; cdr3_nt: TGTGCCAGCAGTGAAGCAGCCTATGAGCAGTTCTTC
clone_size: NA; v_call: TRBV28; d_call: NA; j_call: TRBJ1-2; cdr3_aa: CASSLSWQGQGYTF; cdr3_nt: TGTGCCAGCAGTTTATCGTGGCAGGGACAAGGCTACACCTTC
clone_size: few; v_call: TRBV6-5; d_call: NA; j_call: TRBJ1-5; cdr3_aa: CASSPARVQPQHF; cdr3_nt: TGTGCCAGCAGTCCAGCCCGGGTTCAGCCCCAGCATTTT
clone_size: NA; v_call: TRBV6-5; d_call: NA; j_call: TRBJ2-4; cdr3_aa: CASSYSRNAAKNIQYF; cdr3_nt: TGTGCCAGCAGTTACTCACGTAACGCGGCCAAAAACATTCAGTACTTC